This TCR beta chain originates from a study of T cell responses to AZD1222 COVID-19 vaccine. Study-level results: Reports say nearly half of spike-specific TCRs go after unmutated variant regions. Spike-wide vaccine-associated CD4 TCRs dominated at 160-218 and 743-854. Females made up more of the donors, who were largely white British, and clonal diversity may have come out too low. An increase in Spike-specific TCR breadth and depth was observed after two AZD1222 doses.

Some clones are missing from TCRdb's copy, which holds only in-frame ones; the method was immunoSEQ multiplex PCR. Of under 200,000 clones listed, more than 80% were seen once; the top ten hold less than 4%. CDR3 length: 14 residues. The V end was cut by 0 bases, the J end by 1 base, with 6 bases between. CDR1 and CDR2 from the germline V gene are SGHAT and FQDESV (reference sequence). On this clone: Its specificity is not known.

The source material was peripheral blood, sampled 28 days after the second dose of the MenACWY control vaccine. The receptor's source is an adult who received the MenACWY meningococcal vaccine as a control. The chain carries TRBV11-1 and TRBJ1-1; D ambiguous. The CDR3 here is CASSLAIGNTEAFF. The DNA for the CDR3 is TGTGCCAGCAGCTTAGCTATTGGGAACACTGAAGCTTTCTTT.